This entry lists 16 T cell receptor beta chains sequenced from one sample in a study of CD8 T cells in Susac syndrome. cDNA came from roughly 0.53 to 1 ug RNA primed by random hexamers. TCRdb reanalysed the immunoSEQ multiplex PCR reads using MiXCR and keeps one entry per CDR3 protein. Of 200,000 or so distinct CDR3 sequences listed, over 90% are singletons. Sequenced material: CD4+ T cells from PBMCs. Receptors were obtained from a human donor with multiple sclerosis.

The chain links TRBV7-9 to TRBJ2-1, with 9 bases fitting TRBD1. CDR3 length: 15 amino acids. The V and J ends lost 2 bases and 3 bases, in that order; junction bases with no gene match: 2. Germline lookup yields CDR1 SEHNR and CDR2 FQNEAQ (reference sequence). CDR3 nucleotide sequence: TGTGCCAGCAGCTTATGGGACAGGGACTACAATGAGCAGTTCTTC. Its translation is CASSLWDRDYNEQFF.

The chain combines TRBV7-2 with TRBJ1-4, with D maybe TRBD1 (5 bases). Looked up from germline, CDR1 is SGHTA and CDR2 is FQGNSA. The CDR3 is made up of 15 amino acids. The V gene lost 2 bases and the J gene lost 0 bases, with 7 bases spanning the gap. The CDR3 sequence is CASSLMGATNEKLFF. The CDR3, as DNA: TGTGCCAGCAGCTTAATGGGGGCAACTAATGAAAAACTGTTTTTT. The entire variable domain, with the rest obtained from reference TRBV7-2 and TRBJ1-4, is as follows: GAGVSQSPSNKVTEKGKDVELRCDPISGHTALYWYRQSLGQGLEFLIYFQGNSAPDKSGLPSDRFSAERTGGSVSTLTIQRTQQEDSAVYLCASSLMGATNEKLFFGSGTQLSVL.

This rearrangement joins TRBV30 to TRBJ1-5; a weak D match, TRBD1 (5 bases). Trimming cost V 2 bases and J 4 bases, with 9 bases left between them. In germline, CDR1 is GTSNPN, CDR2 SVGIG (reference sequence). The CDR3 covers 13 residues. The CDR3 loop reads CAWSPTVNQPQHF. The DNA of the CDR3 is TGTGCCTGGAGTCCGACAGTTAATCAGCCCCAGCATTTT.

The chain employs TRBV3-1 and TRBJ1-1; no definite D call. The CDR3 loop spans 12 amino acids. Trimming shortened V by 6 bases and J by 1 base, and 6 bases separated the two germline ends. Germline loops: CDR1 LGHDT, CDR2 YNNKEL (reference sequence). Here the CDR3 DNA reads TGTGCCAGCAGTCGGGCGAACACTGAAGCTTTCTTT. Its translation is CASSRANTEAFF.

The chain joins TRBV5-4 to TRBJ2-6; 7 positions match TRBD1. This CDR3 is built from 17 residues. V gave up 3 bases and J gave up 2 bases; unmatched junction bases: 8. Germline loops: CDR1 SGHNT, CDR2 YYREEE (reference sequence). CDR3 protein: CASSSGQRYAGANVLTF. The DNA of the CDR3 is TGTGCCAGCAGCTCGGGACAGCGCTATGCTGGGGCCAACGTCCTGACTTTC.

In DNA, the CDR3 is TGTGCCTGGAACAGGGACAATCAGCCCCAGCATTTT. Protein sequence: CAWNRDNQPQHF. The rearrangement joins TRBV30 to TRBJ1-5; maybe TRBD1 (6 bases). Per germline, CDR1 GTSNPN and CDR2 SVGIG (reference sequence). The V end was cut by 4 bases, the J end by 3 bases, with 7 bases between. The CDR3 is 12 amino acids.

This chain uses TRBV5-6 with TRBJ1-1; D not certain. Trimming cost V 2 bases and J 2 bases, with 7 bases left between them. Germline-derived CDR1 and CDR2 are SGHDT and YYEEEE. The CDR3 is 13 residues long. The CDR3: CASSFRPNTEAFF. DNA for the CDR3: TGTGCCAGCAGCTTTAGACCTAACACTGAAGCTTTCTTT.

This chain connects TRBV6-6 to TRBJ1-5; a possible D gene is TRBD1 (5 bases). Deletions cut 5 bases from V and 5 bases from J, with 19 bases between. Looked up from germline, CDR1 is MNHNY and CDR2 is SVGAGI (reference sequence). The CDR3 loop spans 16 amino acids. The CDR3 region has the DNA TGTGCCAGCAGTAAGTTAGGGGACCCCTCAGATCAGCCCCAGCATTTT. As protein: CASSKLGDPSDQPQHF.

J is TRBJ2-7 and V is TRBV27; the D gene could be TRBD1 or TRBD2 (6 bases each). The length of the CDR3 is 16 residues. The germline gives CDR1 MNHEY, CDR2 SMNVEV (reference sequence). The V end was cut by 1 base, the J end by 6 bases, with 19 bases between. This CDR3 reads CASSLWGADPGAEQYF. The CDR3 DNA reads as TGTGCCAGCAGTTTATGGGGGGCGGATCCTGGGGCCGAGCAGTACTTC.

The J gene is TRBJ2-1, the V gene TRBV5-1; D ambiguous. The CDR3 extends over 17 amino acids. Trimming cost V 0 bases and J 5 bases, with 18 bases left between them. Germline CDR1 reads SGHRS; CDR2 reads YFSETQ. CDR3 in amino acids: CASSLGFSRHQHNEQFF. The CDR3 DNA sequence: TGCGCCAGCAGCTTGGGGTTCTCGCGACATCAACACAATGAGCAGTTCTTC.

This chain links TRBV6-2 or TRBV6-3 with TRBJ1-5; no clear D. Germline lookup yields CDR1 MNHEY and CDR2 SVGEGT. V dropped 2 bases and J dropped 8 bases, with 7 bases sitting between them. The CDR3 sequence is 12 residues long. CDR3 DNA: TGTGCCAGCAGTTACAGCCTTGAGCCCCAGCATTTT. Encoded protein: CASSYSLEPQHF.

V usage is TRBV30 and J usage is TRBJ1-1; D uncertain. The CDR3 has 11 amino acids. Per the germline V gene, CDR1 is GTSNPN and CDR2 is SVGIG (reference sequence). Between the trimmed V and J ends, which lost 4 bases and 6 bases, there was a span of 9 bases. DNA for the CDR3: TGTGCCTGGACGGGTTTCGCTGAAGCTTTCTTT. Its translation: CAWTGFAEAFF.

The rearrangement uses TRBV14 and TRBJ2-7, with D maybe TRBD1 (6 bases). Trimming removed 4 bases at V and 3 bases at J, with 13 bases between. The CDR3 is 14 residues long. Germline CDR1 and CDR2: SGHDN and FVKESK. CDR3 sequence reads: CASSREQGLYEQYF. CDR3 coding DNA: TGTGCCAGCAGCCGGGAACAGGGCCTCTACGAGCAGTACTTC.

This chain joins TRBV15 and TRBJ2-3, with TRBD2 identical over 9 bases. The germline gives CDR1 LNHNV, CDR2 YYDKDF (reference sequence). J gave up 4 bases and V 0 bases, and 11 bases lay outside the gene matches. This CDR3 is built from 18 residues. The CDR3 DNA sequence: TGTGCCACCAGCAGAGAGACGCCGGGACTAGCATTTGCAGATACGCAGTATTTT. It specifies CATSRETPGLAFADTQYF.

J is TRBJ2-7 and V is TRBV29-1; either TRBD1 or TRBD2 may supply D (5 bases each). V was clipped by 4 bases and J by 4 bases, with 11 bases between them. Germline CDR1 and CDR2: SQVTM and ANQGSEA. The length of the CDR3 is 12 residues. The chain's CDR3 is CSVVWGGYEQYF. CDR3 in DNA: TGCAGCGTTGTTTGGGGCGGGTACGAGCAGTACTTC.

The CDR3 loop reads CASSSAMGPRLEQYF. The CDR3 nucleotides are TGCGCCAGCAGCTCGGCTATGGGACCTCGTCTGGAGCAGTACTTC. The rearrangement uses TRBV5-1 and TRBJ2-7; perhaps D is TRBD1 or TRBD2 (5 bases each). The CDR3 consists of 15 residues. Trimming pared 3 bases from V and 7 bases from J, leaving 20 bases between. Germline V CDR1 and CDR2: SGHRS, YFSETQ. The entire variable domain, with the rest obtained from reference TRBV5-1 and TRBJ2-7, is as follows: KAGVTQTPRYLIKTRGQQVTLSCSPISGHRSVSWYQQTPGQGLQFLFEYFSETQRNKGNFPGRFSGRQFSNSRSEMNVSTLELGDSALYLCASSSAMGPRLEQYFGPGTRLTVT.